This T cell receptor beta chain was recorded in a study of T cells after yellow fever vaccination. Study background: It was SMART-Seq v4 Ultra Low Input that prepared the fractions with low cell numbers. Whole-study findings and limits: Boosting was followed by the reappearance of most primary-vaccination clones (approximately 95% CD4, about 90% CD8). Abundant bulk-population clonotypes could contaminate the FACS-sorted repertoires.

Universal primer sites and UMIs were introduced during 5'RACE template-switching synthesis of TCR cDNA. TCRdb itself ran the 5' RACE reads through MiXCR, one entry per CDR3 protein. The data hold some 350,000 distinct CDR3 sequences, with more than 8.5% observed a single time. This clonotype was detected many times. As yet, its antigen is unknown. Germline-derived CDR1 and CDR2 are SGHRS and YFSETQ. CDR3 size: 16 residues. With 4 bases removed from V and 0 bases from J, the gap between germline ends came to 14 bases. The gene calls are TRBV5-1 and TRBJ2-1, with D possibly being TRBD2 (5 bases). Sequenced here: PBMCs, sampled on the day of the first yellow fever vaccination. The source of this sequence is a man between 18 and 35 years old who received the YFV17D yellow fever vaccine. The DNA for the CDR3 is TGCGCCAGCAGCCAGGACTCTATGAGCTCCTACAATGAGCAGTTCTTC. It translates to CASSQDSMSSYNEQFF. The whole variable domain, filled in from reference TRBV5-1 and TRBJ2-1, reads KAGVTQTPRYLIKTRGQQVTLSCSPISGHRSVSWYQQTPGQGLQFLFEYFSETQRNKGNFPGRFSGRQFSNSRSEMNVSTLELGDSALYLCASSQDSMSSYNEQFFGPGTRLTVL.